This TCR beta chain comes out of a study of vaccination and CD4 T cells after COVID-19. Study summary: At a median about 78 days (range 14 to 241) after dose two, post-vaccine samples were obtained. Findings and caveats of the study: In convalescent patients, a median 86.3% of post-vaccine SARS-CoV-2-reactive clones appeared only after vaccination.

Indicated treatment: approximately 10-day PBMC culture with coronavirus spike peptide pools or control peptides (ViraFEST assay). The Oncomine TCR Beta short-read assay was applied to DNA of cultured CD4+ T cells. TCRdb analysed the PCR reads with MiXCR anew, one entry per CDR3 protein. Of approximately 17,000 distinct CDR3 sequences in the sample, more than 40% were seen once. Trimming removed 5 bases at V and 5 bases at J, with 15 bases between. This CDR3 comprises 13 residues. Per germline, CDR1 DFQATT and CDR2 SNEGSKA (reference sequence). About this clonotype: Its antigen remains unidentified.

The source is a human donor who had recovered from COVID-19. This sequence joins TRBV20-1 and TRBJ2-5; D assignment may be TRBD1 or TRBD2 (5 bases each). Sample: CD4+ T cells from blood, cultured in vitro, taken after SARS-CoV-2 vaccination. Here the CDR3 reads CSAGTPGVETQYF. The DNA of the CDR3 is TGCAGTGCTGGGACCCCCGGAGTTGAGACCCAGTACTTC.